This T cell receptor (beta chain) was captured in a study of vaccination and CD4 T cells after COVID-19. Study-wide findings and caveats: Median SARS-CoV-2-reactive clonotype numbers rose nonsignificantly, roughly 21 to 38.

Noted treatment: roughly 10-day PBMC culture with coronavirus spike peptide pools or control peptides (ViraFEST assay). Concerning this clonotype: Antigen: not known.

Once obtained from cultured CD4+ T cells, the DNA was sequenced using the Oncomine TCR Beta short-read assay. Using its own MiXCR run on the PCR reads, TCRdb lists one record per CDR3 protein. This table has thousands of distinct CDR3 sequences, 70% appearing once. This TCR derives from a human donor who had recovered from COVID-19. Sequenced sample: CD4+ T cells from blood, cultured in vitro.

Here the CDR3 reads CASSGDRGRNQPQHF. CDR3 sequence (DNA): TGTGCCAGCAGTGGCGACAGGGGGCGGAATCAGCCCCAGCATTTT. V usage is TRBV2 and J usage is TRBJ1-5; the match to TRBD1 covers 10 bases. The germline gives CDR1 SNHLY, CDR2 FYNNEI. The length of the CDR3 is 15 residues. With V trimmed by 4 bases and J by 4 bases, 4 bases remained unmatched.